This TCR beta chain was observed in a study of CD8+ T cells in alopecia areata. Sequencing relied on a cDNA template that was reverse transcribed from extracted RNA. The assay was immunoSEQ multiplex PCR, and TCRdb's table has in-frame clones only and misses some. The sample holds about 130,000 clones, around 50% seen once. This CDR3 spans 15 amino acids. Germline V gene lookup returns CDR1 LGHNA and CDR2 YSLEER. V trimming: 1 base; J trimming: 6 bases; junction bases outside the gene matches: 4. This chain uses TRBV4-3 with TRBJ2-4, with 9 bases aligning to TRBD1. The material sequenced was CD4+ T cells sorted from blood, taken at week 0. This receptor was obtained from a human donor with alopecia areata. Here the CDR3 reads CASSQVGDRVNIQYF. The CDR3 nucleotides read TGCGCCAGCAGCCAAGTAGGGGACAGGGTAAACATTCAGTACTTC.